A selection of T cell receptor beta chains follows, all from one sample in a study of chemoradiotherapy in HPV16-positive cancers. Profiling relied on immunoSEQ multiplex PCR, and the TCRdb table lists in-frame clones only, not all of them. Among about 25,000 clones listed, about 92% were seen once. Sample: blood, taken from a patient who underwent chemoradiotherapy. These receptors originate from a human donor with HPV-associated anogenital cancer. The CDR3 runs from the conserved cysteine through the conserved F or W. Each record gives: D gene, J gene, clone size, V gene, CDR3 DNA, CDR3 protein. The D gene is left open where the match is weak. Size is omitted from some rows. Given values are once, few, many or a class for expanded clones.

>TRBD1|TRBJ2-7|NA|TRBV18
TGTGCCAGCTCACCAAGACAGGGGCCCTACGAGCAGTACTTC
CASSPRQGPYEQYF
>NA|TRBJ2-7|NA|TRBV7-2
TGTGCCAGCTCCACCGGGGGATCCTACGAGCAGTACTTC
CASSTGGSYEQYF
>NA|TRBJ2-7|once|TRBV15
TGTGCCACCAGCAGAGATGCCGGACAGTCCTACGAGCAGTACTTC
CATSRDAGQSYEQYF
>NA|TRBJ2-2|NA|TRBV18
TGTGCCAGCGACACCATACGGTCCGGGGAGCTGTTTTTT
CASDTIRSGELFF
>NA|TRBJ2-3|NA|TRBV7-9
TGTGCCAGCAGCCAAGATTTATGGGGAGAGAGCACAGATACGCAGTATTTT
CASSQDLWGESTDTQYF
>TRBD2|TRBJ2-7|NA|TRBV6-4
TGTGCCAGCAGGGGCCCAGGCGGGAGTGTCAACGAGCAGTACTTC
CASRGPGGSVNEQYF
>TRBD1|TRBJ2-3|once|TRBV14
TGTGCCAGCAGCCAAGCCGCCCGGGACAGGGATTATACGCAGTATTTT
CASSQAARDRDYTQYF
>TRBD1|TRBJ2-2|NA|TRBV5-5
TGTGCCAGCAGCTTGGATCAGGGGGCGATCACCGGGGAGCTGTTTTTT
CASSLDQGAITGELFF
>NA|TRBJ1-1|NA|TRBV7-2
TGTGCCAGCAGCTTAGGGAGAGCGAACACTGAAGCTTTCTTT
CASSLGRANTEAFF
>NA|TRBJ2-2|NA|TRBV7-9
TGTGCCAGCAGCTTAGCCGGGACCCCTCTAGAGCTGTTTTTT
CASSLAGTPLELFF
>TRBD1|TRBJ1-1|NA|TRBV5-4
TGTGCCAGCAACCTGGCGGGACAGGGGGGGGCTGAAGCTTTCTTT
CASNLAGQGGAEAFF
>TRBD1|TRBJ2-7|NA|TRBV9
TGTGCCAGCAGCGCAGAGAGGGGGAAGACAGGGTGGCACGAGCAGTACTTC
CASSAERGKTGWHEQYF
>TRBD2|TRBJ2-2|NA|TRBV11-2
TGTGCCAGCAGCTTAGATCCCCTAGCGGGAGCTCCCGGGGAGCTGTTTTTT
CASSLDPLAGAPGELFF
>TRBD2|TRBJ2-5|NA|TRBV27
TGTGCCAGCAGTTTGGGACTAGCGGACTACCAAGAGACCCAGTACTTC
CASSLGLADYQETQYF
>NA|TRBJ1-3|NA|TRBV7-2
TGTGCCAGCAGCCGGGGACATCCCTCTGGAAACACCATATATTTT
CASSRGHPSGNTIYF
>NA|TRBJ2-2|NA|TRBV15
TGTGCCACCAGCCTCAACGGGCGGGAGCTGTTTTTT
CATSLNGRELFF
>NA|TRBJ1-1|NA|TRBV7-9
TGTGCCAGCAGCGGGAACACTGAAGCTTTCTTT
CASSGNTEAFF
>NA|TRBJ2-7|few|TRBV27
TGTGCCAGCAGTTTGACCGGACATGGGGGCTCCTACGAGCAGTACTTC
CASSLTGHGGSYEQYF
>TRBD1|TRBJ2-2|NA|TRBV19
TGTGCCAGCAATGGGTGGACAGGGGGTGTAAACACCGGGGAGCTGTTTTTT
CASNGWTGGVNTGELFF
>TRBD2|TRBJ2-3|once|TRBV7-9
TGTGCCAGCAGCTTAGCGTGGACTAGCGCCACAGATACGCAGTATTTT
CASSLAWTSATDTQYF
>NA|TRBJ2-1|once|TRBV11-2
TGTGCCAGCAGCTTAGATCCTGCCATTGGTGAGCAGTTCTTC
CASSLDPAIGEQFF
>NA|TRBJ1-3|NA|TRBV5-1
TGCGCCAGCAGCCCGGACGGCTCTGGAAACACCATATATTTT
CASSPDGSGNTIYF
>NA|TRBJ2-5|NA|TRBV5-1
TGCGCCAGCAGCATCCCCGGTCGGGAGACCCAGTACTTC
CASSIPGRETQYF
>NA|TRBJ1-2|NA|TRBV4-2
TGTGCCAGCAGCCAAGATTGGGCAGTCTATGGCTACACCTTC
CASSQDWAVYGYTF
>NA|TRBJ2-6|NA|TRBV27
TGTGCCAGCAGCAGGGACCCTGGGGCCAACGTCCTGACTTTC
CASSRDPGANVLTF
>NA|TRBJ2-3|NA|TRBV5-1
TGCGCCAGCAGCTTGGATGGCAGACCCACAGATACGCAGTATTTT
CASSLDGRPTDTQYF
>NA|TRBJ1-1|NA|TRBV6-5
TGTGCCAGCAGTTACGTGGGTGAAGCTTTCTTT
CASSYVGEAFF
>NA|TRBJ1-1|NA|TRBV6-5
TGTGCCAGCAGTTACTCGGACAGTAGATACACTGAAGCTTTCTTT
CASSYSDSRYTEAFF
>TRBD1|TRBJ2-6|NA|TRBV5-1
TGCGCCAGCAGCGATGGACAGGGGAGTTCAGGGGCCAACGTCCTGACTTTC
CASSDGQGSSGANVLTF
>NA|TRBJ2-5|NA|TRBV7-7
TGTGCTAGCAGCAATAGGGACGTAGGGGGTGCGACCCAGTACTTC
CASSNRDVGGATQYF
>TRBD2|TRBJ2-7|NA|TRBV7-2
TGTGCCAGCAGCTTAGCGCTAGGGAGGGTTGACTACGAGCAGTACTTC
CASSLALGRVDYEQYF
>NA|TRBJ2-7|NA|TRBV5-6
TGTGCCAGCAGCTCCCGGAGTTACTACGAGCAGTACTTC
CASSSRSYYEQYF
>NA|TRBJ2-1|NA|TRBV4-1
TGCGCCAGCAGCCAAGATGTAACAAAAGAGCAGTTCTTC
CASSQDVTKEQFF
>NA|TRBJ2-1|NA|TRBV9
TGTGCCAGCAGCGTAGCCCCCACTTACACTTCCTACAATGAGCAGTTCTTC
CASSVAPTYTSYNEQFF
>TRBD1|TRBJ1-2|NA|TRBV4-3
TGCGCCAGCAGCCAAGGGGACAGGAACTATGGCTACACCTTC
CASSQGDRNYGYTF
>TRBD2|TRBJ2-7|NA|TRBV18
TGTGCCAGCTCACCTACTAGCGGGGGTTCCTACGAGCAGTACTTC
CASSPTSGGSYEQYF
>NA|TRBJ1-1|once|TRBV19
TGTGCCAGTAGTATAGTACCAGGGCGGGACACTGAAGCTTTCTTT
CASSIVPGRDTEAFF
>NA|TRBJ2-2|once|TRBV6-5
TGTGCCAGCAGATCCCCTGGGGCCAACACCGGGGAGCTGTTTTTT
CASRSPGANTGELFF
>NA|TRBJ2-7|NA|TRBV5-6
TGTGCCAGCAGCCGGACAGCCACCCCACGTTACGAGCAGTACTTC
CASSRTATPRYEQYF
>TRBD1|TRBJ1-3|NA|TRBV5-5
TGTGCCAGCAGTCCACAGGGGGTTATCTCTGGAAACACCATATATTTT
CASSPQGVISGNTIYF
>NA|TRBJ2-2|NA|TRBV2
TGTGCCAGCAGTGAAAGGGGGGGCACCGGGGAGCTGTTTTTT
CASSERGGTGELFF
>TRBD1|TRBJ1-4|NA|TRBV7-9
TGTGCCAGCAGCTTAGCGGATGGGGACAGGGACCCTAGGGAAAAACTGTTTTTT
CASSLADGDRDPREKLFF
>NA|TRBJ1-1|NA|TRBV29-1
TGCAGCGTCACTTACAGTGGCACTGAAGCTTTCTTT
CSVTYSGTEAFF
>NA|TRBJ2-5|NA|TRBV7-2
TGTGCCAGCAGCTTAGATTCCTCCCTTCAAGAGACCCAGTACTTC
CASSLDSSLQETQYF
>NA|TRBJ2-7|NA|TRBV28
TGTGCCAGCAGTAACCTTTGGACAGCCTCGGCCTACGAGCAGTACTTC
CASSNLWTASAYEQYF
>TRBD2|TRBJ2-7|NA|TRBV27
TGTGCCAGCAGACTAGCGGGAGTGAGAGAGCAGTACTTC
CASRLAGVREQYF
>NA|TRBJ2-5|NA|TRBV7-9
TGTGCCAGCAGCCCGACTTCGGAGTGGGCCCAGTACTTC
CASSPTSEWAQYF
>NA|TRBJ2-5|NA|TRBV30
TGTGCCTGGAGTGCCTGGGGGAGCCAAGAGACCCAGTACTTC
CAWSAWGSQETQYF
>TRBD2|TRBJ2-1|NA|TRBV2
TGTGCCAGCAGTGAGAGTGGGGTAGCGGGAGATTCTTATTATGAGCAGTTCTTC
CASSESGVAGDSYYEQFF
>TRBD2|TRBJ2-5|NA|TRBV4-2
TGTGCCAGCAGCCAAGATCTAGGGACTAGCGGGGGGGCTGGGTACCAAGAGACCCAGTACTTC
CASSQDLGTSGGAGYQETQYF
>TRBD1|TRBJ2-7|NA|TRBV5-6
TGTGCCAGCAGCTTAGACAGGGACTCCTACGAGCAGTACTTC
CASSLDRDSYEQYF
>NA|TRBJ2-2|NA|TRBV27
TGTGCCAGCAGCGACTTGGAAATCCGGGGCACCGGGGAGCTGTTTTTT
CASSDLEIRGTGELFF
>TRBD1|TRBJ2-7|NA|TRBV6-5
TGTGCCAGCAGTTACTCCGGGACAGGAACCGAGCAGTACTTC
CASSYSGTGTEQYF
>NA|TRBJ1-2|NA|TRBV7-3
TGTGCCAGCAGCTCCACAGGGAGGCATGGCTACACCTTC
CASSSTGRHGYTF
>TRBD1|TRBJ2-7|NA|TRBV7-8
TGTGCCAGCAGCTTCCCGGGACAGGGTAGCGAGCAGTACTTC
CASSFPGQGSEQYF
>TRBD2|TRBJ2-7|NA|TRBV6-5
TGTGCCAGCAGTGGGACTAGCGGCCCCTGGGAGGAGCAGTACTTC
CASSGTSGPWEEQYF
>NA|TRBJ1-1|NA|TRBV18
TGTGCCAGCTCACCGTGGGACGGCGATGAAGCTTTCTTT
CASSPWDGDEAFF
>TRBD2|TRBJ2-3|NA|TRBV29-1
TGCAGCGTTGAAAGGAGCGGGGCTAGCACAGATACGCAGTATTTT
CSVERSGASTDTQYF
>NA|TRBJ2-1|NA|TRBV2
TGTGCCAGCAGTGAGAAGGGGAAGTCCTACAATGAGCAGTTCTTC
CASSEKGKSYNEQFF